The 8 T cell receptor beta chains in this list originate from one sample, sequenced in a study of blood T cell repertoires in COVID-19. TCRdb keeps only in-frame clones here, not all; method: immunoSEQ multiplex PCR. The sample includes about 300,000 clones, approximately 84% of them seen just once. Sequenced input: peripheral blood. These receptors were obtained from a human donor with COVID-19, enrolled during active disease. The donor label of this sample is uncertain.

J is TRBJ2-5 and V is TRBV6-6, with TRBD2 identical over 7 bases. The CDR3 sequence is 17 residues long. Germline values: CDR1 MNHNY, CDR2 SVGAGI (reference sequence). With 5 bases clipped from V and 4 bases from J, the junction kept 16 bases outside the gene matches. CDR3: CASSPAGTNMAGETQYF. As DNA, the CDR3 is TGTGCCAGCAGTCCAGCCGGGACTAACATGGCCGGAGAGACCCAGTACTTC.

Turning to this clone: Since no conserved phenylalanine or tryptophan closes the CDR3, a read error is the likely cause. It is unclear where the CDR3 begins or ends on the DNA, so no DNA is shown, and the CDR3 is as TCRdb lists it. The chain recombines TRBV3-1 (or the pseudogene TRBV3-2) with TRBJ2-7; the table's D call, TRBD2, has no DNA check behind it. The CDR3 extends over 12 residues, inclusive of both ends. The germline gives CDR1 LGHDT, CDR2 YNNKEL (reference sequence). The CDR3 here is CASSQPGGRVII.

The chain uses TRBV5-1 and TRBJ1-4; no reliable D call. The V end lost 0 bases, the J end lost 0 bases, and 9 bases lay between the germline ends. There are 16 residues in the CDR3. CDR1 is SGHRS and CDR2 is YFSETQ in the germline V gene. The CDR3 here is CASSLDAGSTNEKLFF. Here the CDR3 DNA reads TGCGCCAGCAGCTTGGACGCGGGTTCAACTAATGAAAAACTGTTTTTT.

The chain has TRBV28 and TRBJ2-7, with D perhaps TRBD2 (6 bases). CDR1 and CDR2 (germline): MDHEN, SYDVKM. The CDR3 runs to 16 residues. With 6 bases removed from V and 3 bases from J, the gap between germline ends came to 21 bases. CDR3 nucleotides: TGTGCCAGCAGCCTTAGCCGGTCGACTAGGGGCTACGAGCAGTACTTC. It is translated as CASSLSRSTRGYEQYF. The entire variable domain, with the rest obtained from reference TRBV28 and TRBJ2-7, is as follows: DVKVTQSSRYLVKRTGEKVFLECVQDMDHENMFWYRQDPGLGLRLIYFSYDVKMKEKGDIPEGYSVSREKKERFSLILESASTNQTSMYLCASSLSRSTRGYEQYFGPGTRLTVT.

V usage is TRBV5-6 and J usage is TRBJ1-2, with 8 bases identical to TRBD1. Germline V CDR1 and CDR2: SGHDT, YYEEEE. This CDR3 is built from 15 residues. Losses at the gene ends were 4 bases for V and 4 bases for J; bases not matched to a gene: 9. The CDR3 loop reads CASSKGQVLVYGYTF. CDR3 nucleotides: TGTGCCAGCAGCAAGGGACAGGTGCTCGTCTATGGCTACACCTTC.

The chain joins TRBV10-3 to TRBJ2-1; 7 bases are a match to TRBD2. The CDR3 runs to 14 residues. J lost 4 bases, V lost 10 bases, and 10 bases had no gene match. Germline values: CDR1 ENHRY, CDR2 SYGVKD. As DNA, the CDR3 is TGTGCCAGCGGGGGTGGGGAGAAGTACAATGAGCAGTTCTTC. This sequence encodes CASGGGEKYNEQFF.

The chain is built from TRBV27 and TRBJ1-5; 7 bases align to TRBD1. V shed 2 bases and J 7 bases; nucleotides not matched to a gene: 2. The CDR3 has 13 residues. Per germline, CDR1 MNHEY and CDR2 SMNVEV (reference sequence). The CDR3 coding sequence is TGTGCCAGCAGTTTAGACAGGGCCCAGCCCCAGCATTTT. Protein product: CASSLDRAQPQHF.

The DNA of the CDR3 is TGTGCCAGCAGTTTTTCCGGACAGGGTTGGGAGACCCAGTACTTC. Translated: CASSFSGQGWETQYF. The chain is built from TRBV27 and TRBJ2-5; 8 bases align to TRBD1. This CDR3 has 15 amino acids. J lost 5 bases, V lost 3 bases, and 8 bases had no gene match. Germline CDR1 and CDR2: MNHEY and SMNVEV (reference sequence).